This passage covers 32 T cell receptor beta chains from one sample sequenced in a study of blood T cell repertoires in COVID-19. Here immunoSEQ multiplex PCR was the method, and the copy in TCRdb shows in-frame clones only, minus some. Altogether 200,000 or so clones are present, about 90% being singletons, with the ten largest covering about 0.8%. Sequences were obtained from peripheral blood. The origin of the receptors is a man in his sixties with COVID-19, enrolled during active disease.

This chain uses TRBV3-1 (or the pseudogene TRBV3-2) with TRBJ2-7; possibly TRBD1 for D (5 bases). Trimming removed 1 base at V and 3 bases at J, with 13 bases between. This CDR3 contains 15 residues. Germline lookup yields CDR1 LGHDT and CDR2 YNNKEL (reference sequence). CDR3 in amino acids: CASSQADSSHYEQYF. DNA for the CDR3: TGTGCCAGCAGCCAAGCCGACAGTAGCCACTACGAGCAGTACTTC.

The chain uses TRBV5-1 and TRBJ1-4; 7 bases map to TRBD1. V lost 2 bases, J lost 0 bases, and 7 bases stayed unmatched. The germline gives CDR1 SGHRS, CDR2 YFSETQ. The CDR3 is made up of 17 amino acids. As DNA, the CDR3 is TGCGCCAGCAGCTTAAACGGACAGGTTGCAACTAATGAAAAACTGTTTTTT. Translation: CASSLNGQVATNEKLFF.

This chain links TRBV15 with TRBJ2-1, with D possibly matching TRBD1 (5 bases). CDR1 is LNHNV, CDR2 YYDKDF, per germline (reference sequence). V lost 5 bases to trimming and J lost 3 bases, with 17 bases between them. The CDR3 consists of 16 residues. The CDR3 DNA is TGTGCCACCAGCCGGACCACAGGATCCAACTACAATGAGCAGTTCTTC. Translating it yields CATSRTTGSNYNEQFF.

The chain employs TRBV7-9 and TRBJ1-4; a weak D match, TRBD1 (6 bases). CDR3 size: 13 residues. The V end was cut by 11 bases, the J end by 4 bases, with 14 bases between. Germline-derived CDR1 and CDR2 are SEHNR and FQNEAQ (reference sequence). CDR3 nucleotides: TGTGCCCCCGGAGGGGGGGTTAATGAAAAACTGTTTTTT. This translates into CAPGGGVNEKLFF.

This chain connects TRBV3-1 (or the pseudogene TRBV3-2) to TRBJ2-7; 9 bases are shared with TRBD2. The germline V gene encodes CDR1 LGHDT and CDR2 YNNKEL (reference sequence). The ends lost 3 bases at V and 2 bases at J; junction bases unmatched: 11. The length of the CDR3 is 17 residues. The CDR3 DNA is TGTGCCAGCAGCCAGGATCCTAGCGGGGAACTAACCTACGAGCAGTACTTC. Its translation: CASSQDPSGELTYEQYF.

V is TRBV7-8 and J is TRBJ1-6; TRBD1 agrees at 9 bases. The CDR3 spans 16 residues. CDR1 and CDR2 (germline): SGHVS, FQNEAQ. Trimming at V came to 6 bases and at J to 7 bases, leaving 10 bases not matched to a gene. The CDR3 sequence: CASRPGTGSVNSPLHF. The CDR3 bases are TGTGCCAGCAGGCCCGGGACAGGGTCCGTCAATTCACCCCTCCACTTT.

This rearrangement joins TRBV4-2 to TRBJ2-1, with 10 bases matching TRBD2. The CDR3 length is 17 residues. The germline V gene encodes CDR1 LGHNA and CDR2 YNFKEQ. Trimming took 0 bases from V and 4 from J; bases not matched to a gene: 6. The CDR3 loop is CASSQDMTSGRYNEQFF. In DNA, the CDR3 is TGTGCCAGCAGCCAAGATATGACTAGCGGGCGGTACAATGAGCAGTTCTTC.

The chain joins TRBV6-5 to TRBJ2-1; perhaps TRBD2 as D (5 bases). Germline CDR1 reads MNHEY; CDR2 reads SVGAGI. V was pared by 8 bases and J by 8 bases, with 16 bases between. This CDR3 contains 13 residues. DNA of the CDR3: TGTGCCAGCGGGAGAGAGAAGGGCCATGAGCAGTTCTTC. Protein product: CASGREKGHEQFF.

The gene calls are TRBV27 and TRBJ2-7; weak D call: TRBD1 (6 bases). V lost 5 bases and J lost 1, with 12 bases in between. The CDR3 sequence is 14 residues long. Germline CDR1 reads MNHEY; CDR2 reads SMNVEV (reference sequence). In DNA form, the CDR3 reads TGTGCCAGCAGTCCTAACAGGGCATCCTACGAGCAGTACTTC. Its protein is CASSPNRASYEQYF.

The rearrangement joins TRBV5-6 to TRBJ1-2, with unresolved D. This CDR3 contains 13 residues. Germline assignment: CDR1 SGHDT and CDR2 YYEEEE. Trimming removed 4 bases at V and 7 bases at J, with 14 bases between. The CDR3 nucleotides are TGTGCCAGCAGCCGAGGCGGCGGGGTTGGCTACACCTTC. Translated: CASSRGGGVGYTF.

V and J are TRBV5-6 and TRBJ2-1; no clear D. V lost 3 bases and J 0 bases, leaving 16 bases between the germline ends. CDR3 length: 17 residues. The germline V gene has CDR1 SGHDT and CDR2 YYEEEE. CDR3 residues: CASSSDAWSLSYNEQFF. The CDR3 coding sequence is TGTGCCAGCAGCTCCGATGCATGGAGTCTCTCCTACAATGAGCAGTTCTTC.

The chain joins TRBV18 to TRBJ2-3; TRBD1 is a possible D gene (5 bases). The CDR3 covers 16 residues. Germline CDR1 reads KGHSH; CDR2 reads LQKENI. Between the trimmed V and J ends, which lost 3 bases and 1 base, there was a span of 14 bases. CDR3: CASSPWGPDRTDTQYF. The CDR3, as DNA: TGTGCCAGCTCACCGTGGGGCCCGGACCGCACAGATACGCAGTATTTT.

The chain carries TRBV6-1 and TRBJ2-7; 10 bases map to TRBD2. This CDR3 contains 17 residues. V dropped 4 bases and J dropped 4; count of bases not matched to a gene: 13. Per the germline V gene, CDR1 is MNHNS and CDR2 is SASEGT. The CDR3 bases are TGTGCCAGCAGTGCCTCGGGGGCAGCGGGGGGGCCGTACGAGCAGTACTTC. Its translation: CASSASGAAGGPYEQYF.

The rearrangement joins TRBV19 to TRBJ1-3; possible D gene TRBD1, 6 bases. The CDR3 is 14 residues long. Germline loops: CDR1 LNHDA, CDR2 SQIVND (reference sequence). V dropped 6 bases and J dropped 3 bases, with 12 bases sitting between them. CDR3 loop: CASRRTGNGNTIYF. As DNA, the CDR3 is TGTGCCAGTAGGCGCACAGGGAATGGAAACACCATATATTTT.

The DNA of the CDR3 is TGTGCCAGCGCCTCTTTCTCTGGAAACACCATATATTTT. The encoded protein is CASASFSGNTIYF. The gene calls are TRBV10-3 and TRBJ1-3; D call uncertain. CDR1 is ENHRY, CDR2 SYGVKD, per germline. The CDR3 has 13 amino acids. The ends were cut back, 10 bases at V and 0 bases at J, with 10 bases in the middle.

The rearrangement links TRBV11-2 to TRBJ2-5; TRBD2 aligns across 10 bases. The CDR3 spans 17 residues. Trimming at V came to 2 bases and at J to 1 base, leaving 7 bases not matched to a gene. Per the germline V gene, CDR1 is SGHAT and CDR2 is FQNNGV. DNA for the CDR3: TGTGCCAGCAGCTTACGGCTAGCGGGGGCCCGCCAAGAGACCCAGTACTTC. Translation: CASSLRLAGARQETQYF.

The chain is built from TRBV4-1 and TRBJ2-2, with TRBD2 matching over 11 bases. The CDR3 is 15 amino acids. The germline gives CDR1 MGHRA, CDR2 YSYEKL. The V gene end was trimmed by 3 bases and the J gene end by 4 bases; junction bases not matched to a gene: 1. CDR3 in amino acids: CASSQGLAATGELFF. The CDR3 DNA reads TGCGCCAGCAGCCAGGGACTAGCGGCCACCGGGGAGCTGTTTTTT.

This sequence joins TRBV5-1 and TRBJ1-4, with D unclear. Per the germline V gene, CDR1 is SGHRS and CDR2 is YFSETQ. Between the trimmed V and J ends, which lost 5 bases and 8 bases, there was a span of 22 bases. This CDR3 has 16 amino acids. This CDR3 reads CASRSRGESRREKLFF. The CDR3 DNA reads TGCGCCAGCAGGTCGAGAGGCGAATCAAGGAGGGAAAAACTGTTTTTT.

The V and J genes are TRBV5-1 and TRBJ2-2, with 10 nucleotides matching TRBD1. The junction had 3 bases not matched to a gene; V was cut back by 0 bases and J by 7 bases. The germline V gene has CDR1 SGHRS and CDR2 YFSETQ. CDR3 length: 15 amino acids. CDR3: CASSLETGGIGELFF. The CDR3 bases are TGCGCCAGCAGCTTGGAGACAGGGGGCATCGGGGAGCTGTTTTTT. Full variable domain (missing parts from reference TRBV5-1 and TRBJ2-2): KAGVTQTPRYLIKTRGQQVTLSCSPISGHRSVSWYQQTPGQGLQFLFEYFSETQRNKGNFPGRFSGRQFSNSRSEMNVSTLELGDSALYLCASSLETGGIGELFFGEGSRLTVL.

The chain uses TRBV19 and TRBJ1-6, with TRBD1 matching 7 bases. The CDR3 is made up of 15 amino acids. Germline V CDR1 and CDR2: LNHDA, SQIVND (reference sequence). The V gene end was trimmed by 3 bases and the J gene end by 2 bases; junction bases not matched to a gene: 1. The CDR3 bases are TGTGCCAGTAGTATCGGACAGGCCTATAATTCACCCCTCCACTTT. It codes for CASSIGQAYNSPLHF.

The chain's CDR3 is CASSLRVETQYF. CDR3 DNA sequence: TGTGCCAGCAGTTTGCGGGTAGAGACCCAGTACTTC. The V gene is TRBV12-3 or TRBV12-4, the J gene TRBJ2-5, with a tentative D call TRBD2 (5 bases). This CDR3 contains 12 residues. Between the trimmed V and J ends, which lost 3 bases and 4 bases, there was a span of 6 bases.

This clone was seen once. This chain uses TRBV5-8 with TRBJ2-7, with 13 bases identical to TRBD2. J gave up 4 bases and V 4 bases, and 8 bases lay outside the gene matches. This CDR3 is 16 amino acids long. Germline lookup yields CDR1 SGHTS and CDR2 YDEGEE. CDR3 in DNA: TGTGCCAGCAGCACCCCACTAGCGGGGGGGCCATACGAGCAGTACTTC. Translated, it gives CASSTPLAGGPYEQYF.

This CDR3 reads CASSLVQGGYGYTF. The CDR3 coding sequence is TGCGCCAGCAGCTTGGTCCAGGGAGGCTATGGCTACACCTTC. V is TRBV5-1 and J is TRBJ1-2, with D maybe TRBD1 (5 bases). Germline V gene data show CDR1 as SGHRS and CDR2 as YFSETQ. V lost 0 bases and J 4 bases, leaving 10 bases between the germline ends. The CDR3 runs 14 residues.

The chain combines TRBV10-3 with TRBJ2-6; 8 nucleotides match TRBD1. The CDR3 covers 19 residues. The J segment lost 0 bases and the V segment lost 5 bases, leaving 12 bases of the junction unmatched. The germline CDR1 and CDR2 sequences are ENHRY and SYGVKD. The CDR3 sequence is CAISNTGTGRFSGANVLTF. The CDR3 DNA is TGTGCCATCAGTAACACCGGGACAGGAAGATTCTCTGGGGCCAACGTCCTGACTTTC.

V usage is TRBV7-8 and J usage is TRBJ1-5, with D tentatively TRBD1 (6 bases). With 5 bases removed from V and 5 bases from J, the gap between germline ends came to 16 bases. CDR1 is SGHVS, CDR2 FQNEAQ, per germline. The CDR3 sequence is 15 residues long. CDR3 residues: CASSPRGSTDQPQHF. Written as DNA, the CDR3 is TGTGCCAGCAGCCCCAGGGGCAGCACGGATCAGCCCCAGCATTTT.

This rearrangement joins TRBV6-1 to TRBJ1-1; TRBD1 aligns across 8 bases. J gave up 1 base and V 4 bases, and 11 bases lay outside the gene matches. Per the germline V gene, CDR1 is MNHNS and CDR2 is SASEGT. The CDR3 is made up of 17 amino acids. CDR3 DNA sequence: TGTGCCAGCAGTGGGACCCAGGGGGCGGTTTGGAACACTGAAGCTTTCTTT. It translates to CASSGTQGAVWNTEAFF.

The rearrangement links TRBV30 to TRBJ1-1; weak D call: TRBD1 (6 bases). Trimming shortened V by 3 bases and J by 5 bases, and 13 bases separated the two germline ends. There are 13 residues in the CDR3. The germline gives CDR1 GTSNPN, CDR2 SVGIG (reference sequence). CDR3 nucleotides: TGTGCCTGGAGCAGGGGAGGGGGGACTGAAGCTTTCTTT. Translated, it gives CAWSRGGGTEAFF.

The chain joins TRBV30 to TRBJ2-5; D may be TRBD1 (5 bases). Between the trimmed V and J ends, which lost 2 bases and 9 bases, there was a span of 16 bases. CDR1 is GTSNPN, CDR2 SVGIG, per germline (reference sequence). The CDR3 is 13 residues long. In DNA, the CDR3 is TGTGCCTGGAGTCAGGGTCCTGGGTCTTCCCAGTACTTC. Protein: CAWSQGPGSSQYF.

The chain carries TRBV28 and TRBJ2-1, with 9 positions matching TRBD2. CDR1 is MDHEN, CDR2 SYDVKM, per germline. The CDR3 loop spans 17 amino acids. Trimming cost V 8 bases and J 8 bases; bases outside gene matches: 19. This CDR3 is CASSPAGIAGGLHEQFF. As DNA, the CDR3 is TGTGCCAGCTCTCCCGCAGGGATTGCGGGAGGGTTGCATGAGCAGTTCTTC. The full variable domain, its missing parts supplied by reference TRBV28 and TRBJ2-1, is DVKVTQSSRYLVKRTGEKVFLECVQDMDHENMFWYRQDPGLGLRLIYFSYDVKMKEKGDIPEGYSVSREKKERFSLILESASTNQTSMYLCASSPAGIAGGLHEQFFGPGTRLTVL.

This rearrangement joins TRBV5-4 to TRBJ2-2; 11 bases agree with TRBD2. The trim removed 4 bases at V and 3 bases at J, leaving 5 bases unmatched. Germline V gene lookup returns CDR1 SGHNT and CDR2 YYREEE (reference sequence). The CDR3 runs to 16 residues. CDR3 DNA: TGTGCCAGCAGCCCGGGACTAGCGGCTGACACCGGGGAGCTGTTTTTT. Translated, it gives CASSPGLAADTGELFF. The entire variable domain, with the rest obtained from reference TRBV5-4 and TRBJ2-2, is as follows: ETGVTQSPTHLIKTRGQQVTLRCSSQSGHNTVSWYQQALGQGPQFIFQYYREEENGRGNFPPRFSGLQFPNYSSELNVNALELDDSALYLCASSPGLAADTGELFFGEGSRLTVL.

The chain combines TRBV7-3 with TRBJ2-3; no definite D call. Germline V gene lookup returns CDR1 SGHTA and CDR2 FQGTGA. The V and J ends lost 5 bases and 7 bases respectively, with 13 bases between them. The CDR3 spans 13 residues. The CDR3 DNA reads TGTGCCAGCAGCCGAAACCCCCAGAATACGCAGTATTTT. Its protein is CASSRNPQNTQYF.

The chain couples TRBV28 to TRBJ2-7, with TRBD2 matching over 14 bases. Germline trimming cut 8 bases from V and 4 bases from J; bases unmatched to any gene: 1. The length of the CDR3 is 13 residues. The germline V gene has CDR1 MDHEN and CDR2 SYDVKM. Written as DNA, the CDR3 is TGTGCCAGCCGGACTAGCGGGGGGTACGAGCAGTACTTC. Translation: CASRTSGGYEQYF.